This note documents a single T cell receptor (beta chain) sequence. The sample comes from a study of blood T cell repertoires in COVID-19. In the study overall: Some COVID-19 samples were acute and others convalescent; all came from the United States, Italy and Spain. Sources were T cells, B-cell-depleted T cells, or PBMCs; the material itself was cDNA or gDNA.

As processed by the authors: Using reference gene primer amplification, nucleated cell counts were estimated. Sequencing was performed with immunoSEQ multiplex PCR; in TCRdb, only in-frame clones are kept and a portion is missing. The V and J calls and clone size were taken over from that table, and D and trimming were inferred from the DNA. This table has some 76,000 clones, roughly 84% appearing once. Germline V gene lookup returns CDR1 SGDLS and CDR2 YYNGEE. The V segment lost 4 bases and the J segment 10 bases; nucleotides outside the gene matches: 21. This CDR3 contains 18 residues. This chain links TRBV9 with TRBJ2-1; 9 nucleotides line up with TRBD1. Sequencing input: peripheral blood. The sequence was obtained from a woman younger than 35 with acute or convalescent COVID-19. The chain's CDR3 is CASSHPRQGGLDIVEQFF. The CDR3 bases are TGTGCCAGCAGCCACCCGCGACAGGGGGGGCTGGATATTGTGGAGCAGTTCTTC. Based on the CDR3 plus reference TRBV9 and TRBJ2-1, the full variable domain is DSGVTQTPKHLITATGQRVTLRCSPRSGDLSVYWYQQSLDQGLQFLIQYYNGEERAKGNILERFSAQQFPDLHSELNLSSLELGDSALYFCASSHPRQGGLDIVEQFFGPGTRLTVL.